These T cell receptor beta chains were read from a single sample in a study of blood T cell repertoires in COVID-19. Only in-frame clones appear in the TCRdb table, and some are missing; sequencing was by immunoSEQ multiplex PCR. The sample lists around 140,000 clones; about 81% were seen once. The sequenced sample was PBMCs or T cells enriched from blood (not recorded which). The receptor set was obtained from a man in his forties or fifties with acute COVID-19. Both conserved end residues are part of each CDR3. The D gene is left open where the match is weak. The size field is filled for only some rows; it gives once, few, many or a size class.

d_call | j_call | clone_size | v_call | cdr3_nt | cdr3_aa
TRBD1 | TRBJ1-5 | NA | TRBV5-1 | TGCGCCAGCAGTTTGGGGACAGGGGGCCATCAGCCCCAGCATTTT | CASSLGTGGHQPQHF
TRBD2 | TRBJ2-1 | NA | TRBV28 | TGTGCCAGCAGTTTGACTAGCGGGAGGCACTACAATGAGCAGTTCTTC | CASSLTSGRHYNEQFF
NA | TRBJ1-4 | NA | TRBV6-5 | TGTGCCAGCAGTTACTTCCTAGGAAGAGGGAATGAAAAACTGTTTTTT | CASSYFLGRGNEKLFF
TRBD2 | TRBJ2-2 | NA | TRBV27 | TGTGCCAGCAGCGCCGGGACTAGCGGCACCGGGGAGCTGTTTTTT | CASSAGTSGTGELFF
NA | TRBJ1-1 | NA | TRBV19 | TGTGCCAGTAGTGCGAAGAGATTTAACGCTGAAGCTTTCTTT | CASSAKRFNAEAFF
TRBD1 | TRBJ2-1 | NA | TRBV4-2 | TGTGCCAGCAGCCTAAGACAGGGCGATGAGCAGTTCTTC | CASSLRQGDEQFF
TRBD1 | TRBJ1-2 | NA | TRBV5-6 | TGTGCCAGCAGCCCGGGACAGGGGGGAGGCTACACCTTC | CASSPGQGGGYTF
NA | TRBJ2-4 | NA | TRBV6-4 | TGTGCCAGCAGTGACTCGGCGGGGACTAAAAACATTCAGTACTTC | CASSDSAGTKNIQYF
NA | TRBJ2-1 | NA | TRBV3-1/TRBV3-2 | TGTGCCAGCAGCCAAGGGTCTAGCGACTACAATGAGCAGTTCTTC | CASSQGSSDYNEQFF
NA | TRBJ1-4 | NA | TRBV2 | TGTGCCAGTAAGGACCAAGCCGGGGGGATAAATGAAAAACTGTTTTTT | CASKDQAGGINEKLFF
TRBD2 | TRBJ2-1 | once | TRBV7-9 | TGTGCCACTCCGGGACTAGCGGGGGGCCTCGGGAATGAGCAGTTCTTC | CATPGLAGGLGNEQFF
NA | TRBJ2-7 | NA | TRBV11-2 | TGTGCCAGCAGCTTAGAGGCAGGGCGCTACGAGCAGTACTTC | CASSLEAGRYEQYF
TRBD1 | TRBJ2-3 | NA | TRBV5-1 | TGCGCCAGCAGCTCCGGACAGGAAAGCACAGATACGCAGTATTTT | CASSSGQESTDTQYF
NA | TRBJ2-3 | NA | TRBV9 | TGTGCCAGCAGCTTCCGAGAGCCTGGCACAGATACGCAGTATTTT | CASSFREPGTDTQYF
TRBD1 | TRBJ2-7 | few | TRBV19 | TGTGCCAGTAGTACATGGGACAGGGGCTACGAGCAGTACTTC | CASSTWDRGYEQYF
TRBD2 | TRBJ2-3 | NA | TRBV19 | TGTGCCAGTAGTGCAAGACCTAGCGGGAGTGGAGATACGCAGTATTTT | CASSARPSGSGDTQYF
TRBD1 | TRBJ2-2 | NA | TRBV3-1/TRBV3-2 | TGTGCCAGCAGCGGCTACGGGACAGTGAACACCGGGGAGCTGTTTTTT | CASSGYGTVNTGELFF
TRBD1 | TRBJ2-3 | NA | TRBV11-2 | TGTGCCAGCATCCGAAGTGGACAGGGGACAGATACGCAGTATTTT | CASIRSGQGTDTQYF
TRBD1 | TRBJ1-5 | NA | TRBV3-1/TRBV3-2 | TGTGCCAGCAGCCAAGATTCAGGGACAGGGAATCAGCCCCAGCATTTT | CASSQDSGTGNQPQHF
TRBD1 | TRBJ1-2 | NA | TRBV29-1 | TGCAGCGCAGGAAGACAGGGGAACTATGGCTACACCTTC | CSAGRQGNYGYTF
TRBD2 | TRBJ2-1 | NA | TRBV5-3 | TGTGCCAGAAGCTTGGAGCGGGGGGTCTGGGCCTACAATGAGCAGTTCTTC | CARSLERGVWAYNEQFF
TRBD1 | TRBJ2-6 | once | TRBV19 | TGTGCCAGTGAGACAGGGACCGGGGCCAACGTCCTGACTTTC | CASETGTGANVLTF
NA | TRBJ2-7 | NA | TRBV5-8 | TGTGCCAGCAGCCCCGGGTCCACGGACGAGCAGTACTTC | CASSPGSTDEQYF
TRBD1 | TRBJ1-3 | NA | TRBV7-9 | TGTGCCAGCCCCCAGGGGGCTGGAAACACCATATATTTT | CASPQGAGNTIYF
NA | TRBJ1-2 | once | TRBV5-1 | TGCGCCAGCAGCTTGCCGGGCTATGGCTACACCTTC | CASSLPGYGYTF
TRBD2 | TRBJ2-1 | NA | TRBV27 | TGTGCCAGCAGTGCCCTATTAGCGGGAGCCTACAATGAGCAGTTCTTC | CASSALLAGAYNEQFF
NA | TRBJ1-5 | NA | TRBV2 | TGTGCCACGTCCAAGGCGGAAGGCAATCAGCCCCAGCATTTT | CATSKAEGNQPQHF
TRBD1 | TRBJ1-6 | NA | TRBV5-1 | TGCGCCAGCAGCTGGTCCGGGACAGGGGCCCGGTCAGGCGATTCACCCCTCCACTTT | CASSWSGTGARSGDSPLHF
NA | TRBJ2-1 | NA | TRBV7-3 | TGTGCCAGCAGCACCGGGGTTTACAATGAGCAGTTCTTC | CASSTGVYNEQFF
TRBD2 | TRBJ2-1 | NA | TRBV5-1 | TGCGCCAGCAGCTCCGGGACTAGCGGGGCACATGAGTTCTTC | CASSSGTSGAHEFF
TRBD2 | TRBJ2-3 | once | TRBV3-1/TRBV3-2 | TGTGCCAGCAGCCGGACTAGCGGGGCTCGAGATACGCAGTATTTT | CASSRTSGARDTQYF
NA | TRBJ1-3 | NA | TRBV11-2 | TGTGCCAGCAGCGTTAGAACAGTTCGGAGGGACACCATATATTTT | CASSVRTVRRDTIYF
NA | TRBJ1-3 | once | TRBV11-3 | TGTGCCAGCAGCTTGGGCACAGGCTCTGGAAACACCATATATTTT | CASSLGTGSGNTIYF
NA | TRBJ2-1 | NA | TRBV27 | TGTGCCAGCAGTTTCGGGAGCTCCTACAATGAGCAGTTCTTC | CASSFGSSYNEQFF
TRBD2 | TRBJ2-5 | once | TRBV28 | TGTGCCAGCATTACCCCGGGACTAGCGGGAAAGGGTGGAGAGACCCAGTACTTC | CASITPGLAGKGGETQYF
TRBD1 | TRBJ1-3 | NA | TRBV7-9 | TGTGCCAGCAGCGACCTAGGGACAGGCAGGGGAAACACCATATATTTT | CASSDLGTGRGNTIYF
NA | TRBJ1-6 | NA | TRBV12-3/TRBV12-4 | TGTGCCAGCAGTCAGACGGGATATTCACCCCTCCACTTT | CASSQTGYSPLHF
TRBD1 | TRBJ2-7 | NA | TRBV6-5 | TGTGCCAGCTACCCCGGGACAGGGGACGAGCAGTACTTC | CASYPGTGDEQYF
TRBD1 | TRBJ1-2 | NA | TRBV19 | TGTGCCAGTAGCCTACAGGGGGCAAGTGAGGTGAACTATGGCTACACCTTC | CASSLQGASEVNYGYTF
TRBD1 | TRBJ1-2 | NA | TRBV27 | TGTGCCAGCAGTTCCACAGGGGCCGAGGGCTATGGCTACACCTTC | CASSSTGAEGYGYTF
NA | TRBJ2-2 | NA | TRBV4-2 | TGTGCCAGCAGCCAAGCTCGGGCCGGGGAGCTGTTTTTT | CASSQARAGELFF
TRBD2 | TRBJ2-5 | NA | TRBV6-6 | TGTGCCAGCAGTTCTAGCGGGGGCAAGGAGACCCAGTACTTC | CASSSSGGKETQYF
TRBD2 | TRBJ2-5 | NA | TRBV7-9 | TGTGCCAGCAGCAGCGGGGCTAGCGGGAGTAGGGCCCAGTACTTC | CASSSGASGSRAQYF
TRBD1 | TRBJ2-7 | NA | TRBV6-4 | TGTGCCAGCAGAGGACAGGGACCCTACGAGCAGTACTTC | CASRGQGPYEQYF